Detailed here is one T cell receptor beta chain. As a fraction of the sample, this clone is medium-sized (0.01 to 0.1%). This clone's antigen is unknown. One base away there is no much larger clone; base qualities are not given. The library came from PCR. Sequencing used an Illumina HiSeq 4000. High-throughput sequencing was used to profile the CDR3 region of the TCR beta-chain in every patient. The paper's processing steps were these. CDR3 differences across clinicopathological groups were used to build a classifier for discriminating distant-metastatic papillary thyroid cancer patients. The Shannon index was used to assess repertoire diversity, and the Morisita-Horn index was used to assess tumor-blood repertoire similarity. TCRdb reworked the public reads: Q25 trimming with fastp, MiXCR clone assembly, productive beta chains retained. These V and J calls originate from TCRdb's pipeline instead of the authors' own analysis. The sample yields 25,000 to 30,000 clones; 16% were counted once. Jointly, the top ten make up about 4.2% of the sample.

None of the patients had been given any treatment before thyroid surgery. Patient clinical samples collected from 2012 to 2018 were retrospectively analysed using T-cell receptor beta sequencing. The data were taken from a study of metastatic and nonmetastatic thyroid tumors (TCRdb year 2020). In the study overall: Repertoires from peripheral blood and from tumor or nodule tissue samples of malignant and benign thyroid patients were compared. General conclusions and limits of the study: In both blood and tumor samples, TCR beta diversity was reported to be significantly higher in malignant tumors than in benign nodules.

Based on the germline V gene, the CDR1 and CDR2 sequences are MNHNS and SASEGT. V is clipped by 7 bases and J by 2 bases, and the sequence between their germline boundaries is 17 bases long. Inclusive of the bounding cysteine and phenylalanine, the CDR3 is 15 residues long. Only CDR3 DNA is held: 45 bases, read in frame from base 1. This receptor was taken from a female donor with papillary thyroid cancer or a benign thyroid nodule (not recorded which). Some clones in this sample may be carry-over from other donors' samples. The V and J genes are TRBV6-1 and TRBJ1-2; a tentative D call is TRBD1 (5 bases match). Input material: blood. The nucleotides read TGTGCCAGCACCATAGGACAATCTTCCAACTATGGCTACACCTTC. The resulting protein is CASTIGQSSNYGYTF.